This record covers a single T cell receptor (beta chain). Some clones are missing from TCRdb's copy, which holds only in-frame ones; the method was immunoSEQ multiplex PCR. The data contain over 120,000 clones, just over 90% of them singletons. The data are from a study of T cell responses to AZD1222 COVID-19 vaccine. The CDR3 totals 16 residues. Per germline, CDR1 LGHDT and CDR2 YNNKEL (reference sequence). V was clipped by 0 bases and J by 7 bases, with 18 bases between them. The chain uses TRBV3-1 (or the pseudogene TRBV3-2) and TRBJ1-2; TRBD1 might be the D (6 bases). This sequence was found in an adult in good health. The source material was peripheral blood, sampled on day 0 of AZD1222 vaccination. CDR3 in amino acids: CASSQESLAGAGGYTF. The CDR3 nucleotides are TGTGCCAGCAGCCAAGAGAGCCTAGCAGGGGCCGGTGGCTACACCTTC.